This T cell receptor (beta chain) was found in a study of vaccination and CD4 T cells after COVID-19. General study findings and limits: Rising from approximately 21 to 40, the median of SARS-CoV-2-reactive clonotypes did not change significantly.

Cultured CD4+ T cells had their DNA profiled by the Oncomine TCR Beta short-read assay. A single record per CDR3 protein comes from TCRdb applying MiXCR to the PCR reads. The data contain approximately 10,000 distinct CDR3 sequences, roughly three quarters of them singletons. Germline V gene lookup returns CDR1 SGHTA and CDR2 FQGNSA. Trimming shortened V by 1 base and J by 8 bases, and 14 bases separated the two germline ends. This CDR3 has 14 residues. On this clonotype: Its antigen is not known.

Treatment in this sample: roughly ten-day PBMC culture with coronavirus spike peptide pools or control peptides (ViraFEST assay). The sequenced sample was CD4+ T cells from blood, cultured in vitro. This TCR derives from a human donor who had recovered from COVID-19. The chain carries TRBV7-2 and TRBJ1-2; weak D call: TRBD1 (6 bases). The CDR3 spells CASSLDGGARGYTF. As DNA, the CDR3 is TGTGCCAGCAGCTTAGATGGGGGGGCGAGAGGCTACACCTTC.